Below are 14 T cell receptor beta chains sequenced from a single sample in a study of blood T cells in healthy people across ages. Primed by a sample-barcoded 5' primer and a J-beta primer mix, a second PCR proceeded for 7 to 11 cycles. MiXCR, applied by TCRdb to the 5' RACE reads, yields one record per CDR3 protein. The top ten hold about 3% of the sample, which has approximately 780,000 distinct CDR3 sequences, around 25% seen once. This same sample was also part of a study on T cells of mothers and their children.

The specimen was blood. The receptors originated from a boy younger than 18 in good health.

The V call is TRBV9, the J call TRBJ2-1; TRBD2 is a possible D gene (6 bases). There are 15 residues in the CDR3. Germline CDR1 SGDLS, CDR2 YYNGEE. The germline V and J ends were trimmed by 4 bases and 2 bases, with 13 bases remaining between them. This chain's CDR3 is CASSLGSGPYNEQFF. DNA for the CDR3: TGTGCCAGCAGCCTCGGTAGCGGTCCCTACAATGAGCAGTTCTTC.

Notes on this clonotype: No conserved phenylalanine or tryptophan is present at the end of the CDR3, so a read error is the likely explanation. The chain recombines TRBV6-5 with TRBJ1-2, with D possibly matching TRBD1 (5 bases). CDR1 is MNHEY and CDR2 is SVGAGI in the germline V gene. Trimming pared 6 bases from V and 4 bases from J, leaving 15 bases between. The CDR3 has 14 amino acids. CDR3 nucleotide sequence: TGTGCCAGCAGCCCCCAGGGAGGCCGCTATGGCTACACCCTC. Translated, it gives CASSPQGGRYGYTL.

In nucleotides, the CDR3 is TGTGCCAGCAGTGAAGCCCGGGGCGCCGCCATAGGGTCCTACGAGCAGTACTTC. This sequence encodes CASSEARGAAIGSYEQYF. The V call is TRBV6-1, the J call TRBJ2-7, with D tentatively TRBD1 or TRBD2 (5 bases each). V shed 0 bases and J shed 1 base, with 19 bases lying between them. Germline CDR1 reads MNHNS; CDR2 reads SASEGT. This CDR3 is built from 18 residues.

Many counts were recorded for this clonotype. The CDR3 loop reads CASSFQGGEEKLFF. In DNA, the CDR3 is TGCGCCAGCAGCTTCCAAGGAGGGGAGGAAAAACTGTTTTTT. The gene calls are TRBV5-1 and TRBJ1-4, with a possible D match to TRBD1 (5 bases). V dropped 2 bases and J dropped 8 bases, with 13 bases sitting between them. Germline V CDR1 and CDR2: SGHRS, YFSETQ. The CDR3 is 14 amino acids.

This clonotype showed up just a few times. The V call is TRBV6-4, the J call TRBJ2-3; D remains ambiguous. V lost 3 bases and J lost 2, with 12 bases in between. From germline, CDR1 is MRHNA and CDR2 SNTAGT. The CDR3 has 15 residues. The CDR3 region is CASSETPEATDTQYF. CDR3 DNA sequence: TGTGCCAGCAGTGAAACCCCGGAAGCCACAGATACGCAGTATTTT.

The rearrangement links TRBV12-3 or TRBV12-4 to TRBJ1-1, with 8 bases lining up with TRBD1. V shed 5 bases, J shed 1 base, and the junction held 9 bases outside the gene matches. The CDR3 loop spans 16 amino acids. The CDR3 DNA is TGTGCCAGCAGTCCGAGACAGGGGCGAAGGAACACTGAAGCTTTCTTT. Translating gives CASSPRQGRRNTEAFF.

This clonotype was seen a few times. V gene TRBV7-9 combines with J gene TRBJ2-2, with a tentative D call TRBD1 (6 bases). V was cut by 2 bases and J by 4 bases, with 14 bases left in between. The germline gives CDR1 SEHNR, CDR2 FQNEAQ (reference sequence). CDR3 length equals 16 residues. CDR3 nucleotide sequence: TGTGCCAGCAGCTTACAGGGGACATTACTCACCGGGGAGCTGTTTTTT. It encodes CASSLQGTLLTGELFF.

This clonotype has a handful of counts. The V gene is TRBV11-2, the J gene TRBJ2-7; no clear D gene. The CDR3 is made up of 12 amino acids. Germline V CDR1 and CDR2: SGHAT, FQNNGV. Trimming shortened V by 5 bases and J by 4 bases, and 9 bases separated the two germline ends. In DNA, the CDR3 is TGTGCCAGCAGCCCCTCCCTTTACGAGCAGTACTTC. As protein: CASSPSLYEQYF.

This clonotype was picked up a small number of times. The genes are TRBV2 and TRBJ2-1; 8 bases line up with TRBD1. Germline trimming cut 6 bases from V and 0 bases from J; bases unmatched to any gene: 4. The germline CDR1 and CDR2 sequences are SNHLY and FYNNEI. The CDR3 runs 15 residues. The DNA for the CDR3 is TGTGCCAGCAGGAGGGGGACAGGCTCCTACAATGAGCAGTTCTTC. Protein sequence: CASRRGTGSYNEQFF.

This clonotype has a handful of counts. The chain combines TRBV7-9 with TRBJ1-6, with D unresolved. Trimming removed 5 bases at V and 12 bases at J, with 14 bases between. CDR1 is SEHNR, CDR2 FQNEAQ, per germline (reference sequence). The CDR3 spans 13 residues. CDR3 amino acids: CASSPDPVRPLHF. The DNA for the CDR3 is TGTGCCAGCAGCCCCGACCCAGTCCGACCCCTCCACTTT.

The CDR3 region has the DNA TGCAGCGTTGTCCCCCCAGATACGCAGTATTTT. Translation gives CSVVPPDTQYF. J is TRBJ2-3 and V is TRBV29-1; D remains ambiguous. The germline V gene encodes CDR1 SQVTM and CDR2 ANQGSEA. The germline V and J ends were trimmed by 4 bases and 4 bases, with 6 bases remaining between them. The CDR3 consists of 11 residues.

The chain employs TRBV21-1 and TRBJ2-5; the listed D gene, TRBD2, was not tested against the DNA. Near its end, the DNA agrees better with TRBJ2-1, so the J call may be wrong. TRBV21-1 is a known pseudogene. The CDR3 is made up of 15 amino acids. CDR3 in amino acids: CASSKVWASEGEQFF. The DNA of the CDR3 is TGTGCCAGCAGCAAAGTGTGGGCTAGCGAGGGTGAGCAGTTCTTC.

The chain combines TRBV7-9 with TRBJ2-5; 10 bases are shared with TRBD2. Germline CDR1 is SEHNR and CDR2 is FQNEAQ (reference sequence). With V trimmed by 0 bases and J by 11 bases, 6 bases remained unmatched. The CDR3 is made up of 14 amino acids. The CDR3 loop reads CASSLALAGGMQYF. The CDR3 DNA reads as TGTGCCAGCAGCTTAGCATTAGCGGGGGGAATGCAGTACTTC.

This clonotype was picked up a small number of times. The chain recombines TRBV5-1 with TRBJ2-2; 7 bases line up with TRBD1. This CDR3 region has 16 residues. The germline V gene encodes CDR1 SGHRS and CDR2 YFSETQ. The junction had 4 bases not matched to a gene; V was cut back by 2 bases and J by 0 bases. Here the CDR3 DNA reads TGCGCCAGCAGCTTATTGACAGGGTCGAACACCGGGGAGCTGTTTTTT. Translation gives CASSLLTGSNTGELFF.